The clone carrying this TCR beta chain was seen many times. Amplification of TCR beta CDR3 regions was performed using RNA transcripts as template. TCR CDR3 regions were first amplified by RT-PCR with HTBI primers. Via MiXCR, TCRdb re-called the multiplex PCR reads, giving one row per CDR3 protein. This table has roughly 380,000 distinct CDR3 sequences, 14% appearing once. CDR3 length equals 15 residues. CDR1 and CDR2 (germline): MNHEY, SMNVEV (reference sequence). V lost 4 bases to trimming and J lost 2 bases, with 14 bases between them. These data come from a study of T cells in Graves' hyperthyroidism and ophthalmopathy.

The specimen sequenced was blood. This chain links TRBV27 with TRBJ1-1; TRBD1 might be the D (5 bases). The clonotype was recovered from a woman aged 55 to 70 with Graves' hyperthyroidism. CDR3 nucleotide sequence: TGTGCCAGCAGTTCTCTAATGACAGTAAACACTGAAGCTTTCTTT. Its translation is CASSSLMTVNTEAFF.